The TCR beta chain under discussion was sequenced for a study of blood T cell repertoires in COVID-19. Looking at the study overall: Acute-phase and convalescent COVID-19 samples originated in the United States, Italy and Spain.

TCRdb's table, derived via immunoSEQ multiplex PCR, lists solely in-frame clones and lacks some. Here the sample spans about 210,000 clones, 85% being singletons. During active infection, Seattle patients enrolled and were then monitored through disease. CDR3 size: 15 residues. Trimming shortened V by 0 bases and J by 7 bases, and 16 bases separated the two germline ends. Germline CDR1 and CDR2: SGDLS and YYNGEE. The chain has TRBV9 and TRBJ1-2; D remains unclear. The sample was peripheral blood. The sequence was collected from a woman between 70 and 85 years old with COVID-19, enrolled during active disease. As DNA, the CDR3 is TGTGCCAGCAGCGTAGATTTCGGCGGTAACACTGGCTACACCTTC. Its translation: CASSVDFGGNTGYTF.